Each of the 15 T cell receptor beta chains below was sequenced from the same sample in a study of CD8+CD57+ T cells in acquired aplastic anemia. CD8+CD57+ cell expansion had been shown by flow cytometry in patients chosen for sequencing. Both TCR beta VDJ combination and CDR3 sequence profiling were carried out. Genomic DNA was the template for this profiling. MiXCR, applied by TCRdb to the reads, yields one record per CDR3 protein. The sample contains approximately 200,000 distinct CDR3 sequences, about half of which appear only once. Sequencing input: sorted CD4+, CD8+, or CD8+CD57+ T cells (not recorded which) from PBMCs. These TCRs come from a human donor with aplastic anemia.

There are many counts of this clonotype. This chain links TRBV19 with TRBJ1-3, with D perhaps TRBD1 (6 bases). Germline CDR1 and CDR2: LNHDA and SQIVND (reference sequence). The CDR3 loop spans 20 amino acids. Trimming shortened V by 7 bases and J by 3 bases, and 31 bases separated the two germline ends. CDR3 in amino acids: CASTPTGIPGTKGGGNTIYF. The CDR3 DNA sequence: TGTGCCAGTACCCCAACTGGGATTCCCGGGACCAAAGGGGGTGGAAACACCATATATTTT.

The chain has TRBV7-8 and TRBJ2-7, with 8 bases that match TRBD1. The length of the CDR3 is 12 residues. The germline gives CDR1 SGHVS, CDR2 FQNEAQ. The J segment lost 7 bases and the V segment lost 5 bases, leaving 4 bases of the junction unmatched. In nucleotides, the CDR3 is TGTGCCAGCAGCCCCCGGACAGGGGAGCAGTACTTC. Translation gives CASSPRTGEQYF. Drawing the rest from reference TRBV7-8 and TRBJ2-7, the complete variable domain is GAGVSQSPRYKVAKRGQDVALRCDPISGHVSLFWYQQALGQGPEFLTYFQNEAQLDKSGLPSDRFFAERPEGSVSTLKIQRTQQEDSAVYLCASSPRTGEQYFGPGTRLTVT.

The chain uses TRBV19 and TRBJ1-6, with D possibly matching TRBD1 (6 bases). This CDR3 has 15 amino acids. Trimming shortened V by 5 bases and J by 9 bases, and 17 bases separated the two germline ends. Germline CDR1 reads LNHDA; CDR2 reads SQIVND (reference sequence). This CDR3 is CASSWGGHLRSPLHF. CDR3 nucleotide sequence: TGTGCCAGTAGTTGGGGGGGGCACTTGCGTTCACCCCTCCACTTT. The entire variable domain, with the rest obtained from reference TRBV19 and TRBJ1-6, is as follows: DGGITQSPKYLFRKEGQNVTLSCEQNLNHDAMYWYRQDPGQGLRLIYYSQIVNDFQKGDIAEGYSVSREKKESFPLTVTSAQKNPTAFYLCASSWGGHLRSPLHFGNGTRLTVT.

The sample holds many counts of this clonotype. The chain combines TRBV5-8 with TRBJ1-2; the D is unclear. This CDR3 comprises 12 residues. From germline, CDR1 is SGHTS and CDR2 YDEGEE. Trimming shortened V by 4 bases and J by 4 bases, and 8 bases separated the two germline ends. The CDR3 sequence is CASSAQFYGYTF. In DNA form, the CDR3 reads TGTGCCAGCAGCGCGCAATTCTATGGCTACACCTTC.

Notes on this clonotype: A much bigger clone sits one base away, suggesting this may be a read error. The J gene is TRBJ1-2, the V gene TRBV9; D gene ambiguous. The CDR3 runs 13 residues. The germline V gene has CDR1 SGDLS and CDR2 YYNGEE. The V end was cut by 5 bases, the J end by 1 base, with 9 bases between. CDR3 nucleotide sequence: TGTGCCAGCAGTCCCCCTCTTAACTATGGCTACACCTTC. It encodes CASSPPLNYGYTF.

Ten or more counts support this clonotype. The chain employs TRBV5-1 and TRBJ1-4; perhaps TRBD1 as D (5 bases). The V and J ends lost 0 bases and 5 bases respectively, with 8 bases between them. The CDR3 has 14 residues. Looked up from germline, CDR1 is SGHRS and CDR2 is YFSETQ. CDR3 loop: CASSLDQGNEKLFF. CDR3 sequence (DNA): TGCGCCAGCAGCTTGGATCAGGGAAATGAAAAACTGTTTTTT.

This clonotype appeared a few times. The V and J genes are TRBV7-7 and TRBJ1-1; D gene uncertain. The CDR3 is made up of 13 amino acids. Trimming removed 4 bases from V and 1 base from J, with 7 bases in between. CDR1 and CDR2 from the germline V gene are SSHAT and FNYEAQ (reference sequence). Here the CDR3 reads CASSSGENTEAFF. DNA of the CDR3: TGTGCCAGCAGCTCAGGAGAGAACACTGAAGCTTTCTTT.

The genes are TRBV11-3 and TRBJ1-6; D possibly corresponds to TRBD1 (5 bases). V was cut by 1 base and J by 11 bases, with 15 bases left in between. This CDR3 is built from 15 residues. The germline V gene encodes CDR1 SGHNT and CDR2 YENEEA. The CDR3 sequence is CASSLAGGIGPPLHF. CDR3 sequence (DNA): TGTGCCAGCAGCTTAGCCGGGGGGATCGGGCCACCCCTCCACTTT.

CDR3 amino acids: CASSLTGATYEQYF. The CDR3 DNA follows: TGTGCCAGCAGCTTGACGGGAGCCACCTACGAGCAGTACTTC. The chain recombines TRBV2 with TRBJ2-7, with a tentative D call TRBD2 (6 bases). V lost 6 bases to trimming and J lost 2 bases, with 14 bases between them. The germline CDR1 and CDR2 sequences are SNHLY and FYNNEI. The CDR3 spans 14 residues.

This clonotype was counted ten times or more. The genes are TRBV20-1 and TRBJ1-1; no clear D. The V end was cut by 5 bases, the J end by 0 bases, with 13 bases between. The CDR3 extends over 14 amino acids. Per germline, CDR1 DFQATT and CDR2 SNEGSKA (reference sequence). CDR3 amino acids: CSAEGSQLNTEAFF. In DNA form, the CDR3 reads TGCAGTGCTGAAGGTTCCCAACTGAACACTGAAGCTTTCTTT.

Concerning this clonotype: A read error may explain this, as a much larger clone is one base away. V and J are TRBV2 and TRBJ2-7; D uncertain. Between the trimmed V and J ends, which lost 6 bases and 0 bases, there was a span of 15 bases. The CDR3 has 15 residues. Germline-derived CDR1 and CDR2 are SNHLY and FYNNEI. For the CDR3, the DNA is TGTGCCAGCAGGCCCGGCGGCAGGAGCTCCTACGAGCAGTACTTC. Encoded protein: CASRPGGRSSYEQYF.

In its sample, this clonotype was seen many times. The CDR3 DNA follows: TGTGCCAGCAGTTTGGGTCCACAGTTTAGCAATCAGCCCCAGCATTTT. Amino acid sequence: CASSLGPQFSNQPQHF. V is TRBV12-3 or TRBV12-4 and J is TRBJ1-5; D gene ambiguous. V gave up 3 bases and J gave up 0 bases, with 12 bases separating them. The CDR3 sequence is 16 residues long.

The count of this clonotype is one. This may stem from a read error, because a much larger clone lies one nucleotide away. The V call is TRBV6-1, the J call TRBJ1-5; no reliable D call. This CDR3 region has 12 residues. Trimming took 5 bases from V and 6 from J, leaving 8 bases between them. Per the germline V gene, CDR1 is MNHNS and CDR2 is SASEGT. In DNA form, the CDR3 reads TGTGCCAGCAGTTATTTAGGTCAGCCCCAGCATTTT. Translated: CASSYLGQPQHF.

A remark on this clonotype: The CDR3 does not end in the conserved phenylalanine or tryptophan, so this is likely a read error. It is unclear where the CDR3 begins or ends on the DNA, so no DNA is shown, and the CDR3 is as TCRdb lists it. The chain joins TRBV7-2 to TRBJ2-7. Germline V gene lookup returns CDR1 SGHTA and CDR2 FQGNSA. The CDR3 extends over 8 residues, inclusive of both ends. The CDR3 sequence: CASSRLRS.

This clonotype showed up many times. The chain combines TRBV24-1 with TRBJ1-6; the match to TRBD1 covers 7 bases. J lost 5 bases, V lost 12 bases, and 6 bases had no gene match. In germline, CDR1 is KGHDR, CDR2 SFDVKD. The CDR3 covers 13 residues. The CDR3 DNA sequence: TGTGCCCCACCGGGACAGAATAATTCACCCCTCCACTTT. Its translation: CAPPGQNNSPLHF.